A selection of T cell receptor beta chains follows, all from one sample in a study of PD-L1 blockade in urothelial cancer. Clones were read by immunoSEQ multiplex PCR, and TCRdb kept only the in-frame ones, dropping some. This sample has about 56,000 clones, with approximately 83% found just once. This sample comprised PBMCs, obtained around atezolizumab (anti-PD-L1) treatment. The source of these receptors is a man between 65 and 79 years old with urothelial cancer. Each CDR3 is given with its conserved first and last residue. D genes are given only for firm matches. The size entry is marked missing in some rows and otherwise reads once, few, many or a size class.

clone_size j_call d_call v_call cdr3_aa cdr3_nt
. TRBJ2-7 . TRBV7-9 CASSLESGRQYF TGTGCCAGCAGCTTAGAGTCCGGTCGGCAGTACTTC
. TRBJ1-5 TRBD1 TRBV28 CASTTAGQGAYQPQHF TGTGCCAGCACCACGGCCGGACAGGGGGCTTACCAGCCCCAGCATTTT
. TRBJ2-3 . TRBV25-1 CASSQRMDGFLTDTQYF TGTGCCAGCAGTCAGCGGATGGACGGGTTTCTCACAGATACGCAGTATTTT
few TRBJ2-7 . TRBV6-6 CASSYAQVSMGDEQYF TGTGCCAGCAGTTACGCGCAGGTGTCAATGGGTGACGAGCAGTACTTC
. TRBJ1-5 . TRBV27 CASSFRAGANQPQHF TGTGCCAGCAGTTTTCGCGCAGGGGCGAATCAGCCCCAGCATTTT
. TRBJ1-1 . TRBV6-4 CASGDKMNTEAFF TGTGCCAGCGGGGACAAGATGAACACTGAAGCTTTCTTT
once TRBJ2-7 TRBD2 TRBV7-8 CASSWGGRAGGIYEQYF TGTGCCAGCAGCTGGGGGGGGAGAGCGGGAGGTATTTACGAGCAGTACTTC
. TRBJ1-2 . TRBV25-1 CASARGGNYGYTF TGTGCCAGCGCCCGAGGCGGTAACTATGGCTACACCTTC
once TRBJ1-4 TRBD1 TRBV7-9 CASSWAGQPNEKLFF TGTGCCAGCAGCTGGGCGGGACAGCCTAATGAAAAACTGTTTTTT
. TRBJ1-1 . TRBV9 CASSVRERGYTEAFF TGTGCCAGCAGCGTCCGGGAGAGAGGGTACACTGAAGCTTTCTTT
. TRBJ1-5 . TRBV19 CASSIVGSGGNQPQHF TGTGCCAGTAGTATAGTCGGGAGTGGGGGCAATCAGCCCCAGCATTTT
. TRBJ2-3 . TRBV10-1 CASSGDTGSRGRDTQYF TGCGCCAGCAGTGGGGACACCGGGTCCCGCGGAAGGGATACGCAGTATTTT
once TRBJ2-6 TRBD1 TRBV19 CASSRTGPHVLTF TGTGCCAGTAGTAGGACAGGGCCCCACGTCCTGACTTTC
once TRBJ2-2 TRBD2 TRBV18 CASSPSAGGPGELFF TGTGCCAGCTCACCAAGCGCGGGAGGCCCCGGGGAGCTGTTTTTT
. TRBJ2-2 . TRBV10-1 CASSEGSFLTGELFF TGCGCCAGCAGCGAGGGCTCTTTCCTCACCGGGGAGCTGTTTTTT
few TRBJ2-6 . TRBV5-1 CASSLVGGPGANVLTF TGCGCCAGCAGCTTGGTGGGGGGTCCTGGGGCCAACGTCCTGACTTTC
. TRBJ1-5 . TRBV7-9 CASIQDTAANQPQHF TGTGCCAGCATACAGGATACAGCCGCCAATCAGCCCCAGCATTTT
. TRBJ2-1 TRBD1 TRBV18 CASSPQRGRTGRNEQFF TGTGCCAGCTCACCACAGAGGGGGCGGACAGGGCGCAATGAGCAGTTCTTC
. TRBJ2-7 . TRBV19 CASSPRGSQPYEQYF TGTGCCAGTAGTCCCCGAGGTAGCCAACCCTACGAGCAGTACTTC
once TRBJ2-1 TRBD1 TRBV11-2 CASSRTPGTDNEQFF TGTGCCAGCAGCAGAACCCCCGGGACAGACAATGAGCAGTTCTTC
. TRBJ2-3 TRBD2 TRBV29-1 CSVEGRGGTPPDTQYF TGCAGCGTTGAGGGACGCGGGGGGACCCCCCCAGATACGCAGTATTTT
. TRBJ2-3 TRBD1 TRBV6-6 CASRTGTATSTDTQYF TGTGCCAGCAGGACCGGGACAGCAACTAGCACAGATACGCAGTATTTT
. TRBJ2-3 . TRBV11-2 CASSLGGQSTDTQYF TGTGCCAGCAGCTTAGGCGGACAGAGCACAGATACGCAGTATTTT
. TRBJ1-2 TRBD1 TRBV28 CASSLRGRGGYGYTF TGTGCCAGCAGTTTGAGGGGGCGCGGTGGTTATGGCTACACCTTC
. TRBJ2-7 . TRBV4-1 CASSQDPYSYEQYF TGCGCCAGCAGCCAAGATCCCTACTCCTACGAGCAGTACTTC
. TRBJ1-2 . TRBV6-5 CASSATGVNYGYTF TGTGCCAGCAGTGCTACAGGAGTTAACTATGGCTACACCTTC
. TRBJ1-2 . TRBV5-1 CASSFSVGTPYGYTF TGCGCCAGCAGCTTTAGTGTAGGGACACCTTATGGCTACACCTTC
. TRBJ2-7 . TRBV11-2 CASSLASYEQYF TGTGCCAGCAGCTTGGCTAGCTACGAGCAGTACTTC
once TRBJ2-1 . TRBV5-1 CASSFGSSSYNEQFF TGCGCCAGCAGCTTTGGGAGTAGCTCCTACAATGAGCAGTTCTTC
. TRBJ2-7 . TRBV27 CASSWLGVSEQYF TGTGCCAGCAGCTGGCTAGGGGTGAGCGAGCAGTACTTC
. TRBJ1-1 TRBD1 TRBV28 CASSLWDRDREAFF TGTGCCAGCAGTTTATGGGACAGGGATCGTGAAGCTTTCTTT
. TRBJ2-3 TRBD2 TRBV5-5 CASSLGGGSRYAYF TGTGCCAGCAGCTTGGGGGGAGGGTCCAGATACGCGTATTTT
. TRBJ2-5 TRBD1 TRBV19 CASSPLGDRGGETQYF TGTGCCAGTAGCCCCTTGGGGGACAGGGGAGGAGAGACCCAGTACTTC
once TRBJ2-7 TRBD2 TRBV7-8 CASSPGLAGGLSYEQYF TGTGCCAGCAGCCCGGGACTAGCGGGAGGGCTATCCTACGAGCAGTACTTC
. TRBJ1-1 . TRBV6-1 CASIQGQTSTEAFF TGTGCCAGCATCCAGGGGCAAACGAGCACTGAAGCTTTCTTT
. TRBJ2-7 TRBD2 TRBV5-1 CASSSGTSVGEQYF TGCGCCAGCAGTTCCGGGACTAGCGTGGGCGAGCAGTACTTC
. TRBJ2-3 TRBD2 TRBV18 CASSPTRTSGGTDTQYF TGTGCCAGCTCACCCACCAGGACTAGCGGCGGCACAGATACGCAGTATTTT